Listed below are T cell receptor beta chains from one sample, sequenced in a study of blood T cell repertoires in COVID-19. Sequencing used immunoSEQ multiplex PCR; TCRdb keeps in-frame clones, though not all of them. The sample records 30,000 or so clones, approximately 86% being singletons. Material: peripheral blood. The receptors were gathered from a man in his sixties with COVID-19, enrolled during active disease. CDR3s leave out the opening cysteine and the closing phenylalanine or tryptophan. The order of the fields is V gene, CDR3 protein.

v_call: TRBV6-5
cdr3_aa: ASSYGVASTDTQY

v_call: TRBV5-1
cdr3_aa: ASSGGSRVRYEQY

v_call: TRBV2
cdr3_aa: ASEGFGSDKSYNSPLH

v_call: TRBV3-1/TRBV3-2
cdr3_aa: ASSPRLANTYEQY

v_call: TRBV30
cdr3_aa: AWSGGLGNQPQH

v_call: TRBV7-2
cdr3_aa: ASTPWLRNTEAF

v_call: TRBV10-3
cdr3_aa: AISVGQSSGANVLT

v_call: TRBV30
cdr3_aa: AWSVQSNQPQH

v_call: TRBV28
cdr3_aa: ATRPGGANYGYT

v_call: TRBV3-1/TRBV3-2
cdr3_aa: ASSHPRTSGYEQY

v_call: TRBV2
cdr3_aa: ASRRASQETQY

v_call: TRBV11-2
cdr3_aa: ASSTGGGPYNEQF

v_call: TRBV11-2
cdr3_aa: ASSPIPTGSRWKLF

v_call: TRBV14
cdr3_aa: ASSQDLRGSAF

v_call: TRBV19
cdr3_aa: ASTWGGQPQH

v_call: TRBV11-3
cdr3_aa: ASSPGLASGETQY

v_call: TRBV4-1
cdr3_aa: ASSPLWNRGQDSNQPQH

v_call: TRBV19
cdr3_aa: ASSIDRGGEAF

v_call: TRBV9
cdr3_aa: ASSDRGLGQPQH

v_call: TRBV6-2/TRBV6-3
cdr3_aa: ASSYPTEGQASGNTIY

v_call: TRBV2
cdr3_aa: ASSPRTGGGEAF

v_call: TRBV28
cdr3_aa: ASSFSGLSSYNSPLH

v_call: TRBV11-3
cdr3_aa: ASSLGQGTNEKLF

v_call: TRBV28
cdr3_aa: ATGSGDAEQY

v_call: TRBV10-3
cdr3_aa: AISDVKGGGETQY

v_call: TRBV28
cdr3_aa: ASTWVRGYEQY

v_call: TRBV15
cdr3_aa: ATSRDFGTGGEKLF

v_call: TRBV29-1
cdr3_aa: SVLGGAQTGELF

v_call: TRBV30
cdr3_aa: AWTPGTGLDEQF

v_call: TRBV6-2/TRBV6-3
cdr3_aa: ASSYRGQFYEQY

v_call: TRBV7-9
cdr3_aa: ASSTRRDNEQF

v_call: TRBV28
cdr3_aa: ASRTGTGGYGYT

v_call: TRBV18
cdr3_aa: ASSHIQTGAPGAF

v_call: TRBV7-7
cdr3_aa: ASSFSTGGTDTQY

v_call: TRBV6-2/TRBV6-3
cdr3_aa: ASSYTKLAGGGGELF

v_call: TRBV9
cdr3_aa: ASSVGTSGTGEQY

v_call: TRBV19
cdr3_aa: ASRGQGYGNTEAF

v_call: TRBV19
cdr3_aa: ASSIRGSGAKNIQY